This T cell receptor beta chain was observed in a study of high-grade serous ovarian cancer treatment subgroups (dated by TCRdb to the early 2020s). A note on the overall study: On average, each sample produced some 14,000 sequencing reads and 6,000 to 8,000 unique TCR beta rearrangements. Under a laparoscopic triage algorithm, patients with high-grade serous ovarian cancer were grouped by complete gross resection or by neoadjuvant chemotherapy response, and the study profiled the TCR beta repertoires of these patients. The approximately 30-patient cohort included approximately ten patients with no residual disease after primary surgery (R0), approximately ten excellent NACT responders, and approximately ten poor NACT responders. In total there were approximately 82 samples, since every patient provided one primary tumor sample and two metastatic tumor samples.

Comments on this clone: What antigen it recognizes has not been identified. The sample holds no much larger clone one base away, and base qualities are not on file.

The CDR3, from cysteine to phenylalanine, totals 14 residues. Of the read, only the CDR3 DNA is kept; its 42 bases are in frame from base 1. The germline V gene specifies MNHEY as CDR1 and SVGAGI as CDR2. The trim is 5 bases for V and 3 bases for J, with a gap of 13 bases between the germline ends. The tumor samples were collected prior to definitive surgery or chemotherapy. Genomic DNA was extracted by the MD Anderson Biospecimen Extraction Resource, and TCR sequencing was done by the MD Anderson Cancer Genomics Laboratory. Points the paper makes about the study in general: Tumors from the same patient had repertoire similarity ranging from about 0.1 to 0.79, while tumors from different patients showed almost no similarity. TCR clonal relatedness was found to be positively correlated with neoantigen level and, by trend, with copy number variation and mutation load derived from whole-genome sequencing. TCR repertoire analyses focused on CDR3; CDR1 and CDR2 were not analyzed. Spatial information was not captured by bulk tumor TCR sequencing, so insight into HGSC tumor complexity and diversity was limited.

The 80 to 90 tumor samples underwent high-throughput TCR profiling using ImmunoSEQ. The study's processing was this. Richness (unique productive sequences), clonality, evenness and relatedness were included as repertoire diversity metrics, and similarity between samples was assessed with the Bhattacharyya coefficient. A sensitivity analysis excluded TCRs with fewer than two reads and gave consistent conclusions. The immuneACCESS repertoire file appears here via TCRdb, limited to in-frame rearrangements. These files lack a portion of the clones; in checked studies, under half of the deficit traces to unresolved V genes, and the cause of the others is not known. V and J calls and clone size are given by that table; D and trimming were obtained from the DNA. This sample comprises approximately 36,000 clones, approximately 80% of them detected only once. The ten largest clones capture approximately 3% of the sample.

This receptor chain uses TRBV6-5 and TRBJ2-5; perhaps TRBD1 is the D gene, with 5 bases matching. The sequencing sample was made of tumor tissue. The sequence came from a human donor with high-grade serous ovarian cancer. The CDR3 region: CASSPLGVKETQYF. The DNA sequence is given as TGTGCCAGCAGTCCGTTAGGGGTTAAAGAGACCCAGTACTTC.